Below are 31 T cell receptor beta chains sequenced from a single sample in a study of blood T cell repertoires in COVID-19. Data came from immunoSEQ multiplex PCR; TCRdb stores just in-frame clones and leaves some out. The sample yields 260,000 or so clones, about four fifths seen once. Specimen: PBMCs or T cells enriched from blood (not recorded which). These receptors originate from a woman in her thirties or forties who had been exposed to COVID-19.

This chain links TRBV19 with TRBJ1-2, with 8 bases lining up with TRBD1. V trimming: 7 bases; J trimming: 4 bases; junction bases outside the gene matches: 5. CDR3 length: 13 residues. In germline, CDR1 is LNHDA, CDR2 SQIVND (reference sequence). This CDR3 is CASKEDRGYGYTF. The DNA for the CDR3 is TGTGCCAGTAAAGAAGACAGGGGCTATGGCTACACCTTC. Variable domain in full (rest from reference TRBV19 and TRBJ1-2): DGGITQSPKYLFRKEGQNVTLSCEQNLNHDAMYWYRQDPGQGLRLIYYSQIVNDFQKGDIAEGYSVSREKKESFPLTVTSAQKNPTAFYLCASKEDRGYGYTFGSGTRLTVV.

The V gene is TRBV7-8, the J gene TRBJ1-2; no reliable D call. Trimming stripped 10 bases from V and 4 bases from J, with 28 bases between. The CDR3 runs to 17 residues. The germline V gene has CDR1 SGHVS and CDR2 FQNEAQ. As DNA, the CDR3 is TGTGCCACCCAGCCTATATGGACGGGAGGGTCCATCTATGGCTACACCTTC. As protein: CATQPIWTGGSIYGYTF. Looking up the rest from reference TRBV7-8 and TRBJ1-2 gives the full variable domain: GAGVSQSPRYKVAKRGQDVALRCDPISGHVSLFWYQQALGQGPEFLTYFQNEAQLDKSGLPSDRFFAERPEGSVSTLKIQRTQQEDSAVYLCATQPIWTGGSIYGYTFGSGTRLTVV.

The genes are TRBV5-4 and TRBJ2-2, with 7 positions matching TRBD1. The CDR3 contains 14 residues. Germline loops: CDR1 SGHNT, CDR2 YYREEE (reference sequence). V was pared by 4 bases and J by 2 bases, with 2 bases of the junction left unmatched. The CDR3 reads CASSPGGNTGELFF. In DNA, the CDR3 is TGTGCCAGCAGCCCAGGGGGAAACACCGGGGAGCTGTTTTTT.

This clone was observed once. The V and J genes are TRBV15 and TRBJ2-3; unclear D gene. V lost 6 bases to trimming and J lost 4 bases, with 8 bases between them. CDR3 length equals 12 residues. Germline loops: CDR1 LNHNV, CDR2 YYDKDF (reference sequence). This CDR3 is CATSLVPDTQYF. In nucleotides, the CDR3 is TGTGCCACCAGTCTAGTCCCAGATACGCAGTATTTT.

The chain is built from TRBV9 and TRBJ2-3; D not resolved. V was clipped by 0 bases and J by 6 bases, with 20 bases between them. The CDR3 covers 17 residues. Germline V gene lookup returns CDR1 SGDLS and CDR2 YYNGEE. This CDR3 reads CASSVATGHGVSDTQYF. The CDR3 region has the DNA TGTGCCAGCAGCGTAGCTACTGGCCATGGAGTTAGTGATACGCAGTATTTT.

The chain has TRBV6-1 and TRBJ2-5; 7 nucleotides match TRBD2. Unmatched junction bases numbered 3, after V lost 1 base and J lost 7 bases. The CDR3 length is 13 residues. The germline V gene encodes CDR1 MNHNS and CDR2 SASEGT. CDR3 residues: CASSEERGGTQYF. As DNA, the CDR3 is TGTGCCAGCAGTGAAGAGCGCGGGGGGACCCAGTACTTC.

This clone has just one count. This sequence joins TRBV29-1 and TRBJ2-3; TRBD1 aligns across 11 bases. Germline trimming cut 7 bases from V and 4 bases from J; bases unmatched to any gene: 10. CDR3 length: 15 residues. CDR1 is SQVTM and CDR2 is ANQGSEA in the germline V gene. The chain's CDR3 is CSASPDRGQSDTQYF. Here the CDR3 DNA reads TGCAGCGCCTCACCGGACAGGGGGCAGTCAGATACGCAGTATTTT.

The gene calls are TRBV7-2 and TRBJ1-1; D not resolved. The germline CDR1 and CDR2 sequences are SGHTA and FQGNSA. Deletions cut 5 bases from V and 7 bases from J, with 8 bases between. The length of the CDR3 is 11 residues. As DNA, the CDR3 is TGTGCCAGCAGCCCGTCTATTGAAGCTTTCTTT. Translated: CASSPSIEAFF.

The CDR3 protein is CASSLPYVTDTQYF. DNA of the CDR3: TGTGCCAGCAGCCTACCCTACGTAACAGATACGCAGTATTTT. The chain combines TRBV3-1 (or the pseudogene TRBV3-2) with TRBJ2-3; D ambiguous. The CDR3 has 14 amino acids. V dropped 4 bases and J dropped 3 bases, with 11 bases sitting between them. Germline CDR1 is LGHDT and CDR2 is YNNKEL (reference sequence).

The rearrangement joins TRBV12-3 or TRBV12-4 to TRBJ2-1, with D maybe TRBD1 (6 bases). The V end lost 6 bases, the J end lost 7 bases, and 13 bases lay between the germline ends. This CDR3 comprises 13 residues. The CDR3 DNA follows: TGTGCCAGCAGAGGGGGTATCATGAATGAGCAGTTCTTC. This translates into CASRGGIMNEQFF.

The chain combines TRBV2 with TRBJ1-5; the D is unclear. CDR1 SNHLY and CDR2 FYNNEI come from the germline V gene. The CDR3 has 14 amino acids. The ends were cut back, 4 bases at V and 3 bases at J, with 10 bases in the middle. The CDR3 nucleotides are TGTGCCAGCAGTGCTGGGCAGGACAATCAGCCCCAGCATTTT. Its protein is CASSAGQDNQPQHF.

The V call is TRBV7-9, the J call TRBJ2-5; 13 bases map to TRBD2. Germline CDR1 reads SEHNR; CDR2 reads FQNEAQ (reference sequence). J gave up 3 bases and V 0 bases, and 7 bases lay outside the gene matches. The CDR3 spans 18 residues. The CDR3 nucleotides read TGTGCCAGCAGCTTAGCAGGGACTAGCGGGGTATTTAAAGAGACCCAGTACTTC. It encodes CASSLAGTSGVFKETQYF.

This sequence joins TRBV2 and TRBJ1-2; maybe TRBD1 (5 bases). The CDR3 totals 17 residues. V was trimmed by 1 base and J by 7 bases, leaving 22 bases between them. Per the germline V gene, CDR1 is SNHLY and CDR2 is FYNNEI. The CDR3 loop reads CASSEVGGTTLLAGYTF. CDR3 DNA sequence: TGTGCCAGCAGTGAAGTAGGTGGGACTACTTTGTTAGCTGGCTACACCTTC.

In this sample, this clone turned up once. This CDR3 reads CASSLGQGESYGYTF. In DNA, the CDR3 is TGTGCCAGCAGTTTGGGACAGGGGGAGAGCTATGGCTACACCTTC. The V call is TRBV6-5, the J call TRBJ1-2, with 11 bases lining up with TRBD1. Germline CDR1 reads MNHEY; CDR2 reads SVGAGI. CDR3 length equals 15 residues. The trim removed 4 bases at V and 4 bases at J, leaving 5 bases unmatched.

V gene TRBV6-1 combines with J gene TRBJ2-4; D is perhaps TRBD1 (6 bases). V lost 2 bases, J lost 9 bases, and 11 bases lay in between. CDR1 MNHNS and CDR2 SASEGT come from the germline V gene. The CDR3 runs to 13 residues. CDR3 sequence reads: CASSENIGGIQYF. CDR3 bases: TGTGCCAGCAGTGAAAACATAGGGGGCATTCAGTACTTC.

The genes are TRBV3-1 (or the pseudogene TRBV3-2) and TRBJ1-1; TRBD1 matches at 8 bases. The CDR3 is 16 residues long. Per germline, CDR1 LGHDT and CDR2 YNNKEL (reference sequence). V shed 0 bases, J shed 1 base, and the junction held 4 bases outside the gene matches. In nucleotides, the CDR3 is TGTGCCAGCAGCCAAGATCTAGGGACAGGGAACACTGAAGCTTTCTTT. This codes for CASSQDLGTGNTEAFF.

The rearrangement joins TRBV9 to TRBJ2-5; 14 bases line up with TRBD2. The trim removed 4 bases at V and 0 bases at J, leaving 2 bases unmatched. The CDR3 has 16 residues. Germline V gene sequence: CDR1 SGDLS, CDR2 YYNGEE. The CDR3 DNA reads TGTGCCAGCAGCCGGACTAGCGGGGGGAACCAAGAGACCCAGTACTTC. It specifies CASSRTSGGNQETQYF.

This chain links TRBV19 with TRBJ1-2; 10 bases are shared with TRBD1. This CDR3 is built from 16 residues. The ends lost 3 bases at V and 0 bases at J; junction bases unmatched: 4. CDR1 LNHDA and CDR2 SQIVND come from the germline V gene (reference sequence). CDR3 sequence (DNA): TGTGCCAGTAGTATGGGACAGGGGCAAGCTAACTATGGCTACACCTTC. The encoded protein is CASSMGQGQANYGYTF.

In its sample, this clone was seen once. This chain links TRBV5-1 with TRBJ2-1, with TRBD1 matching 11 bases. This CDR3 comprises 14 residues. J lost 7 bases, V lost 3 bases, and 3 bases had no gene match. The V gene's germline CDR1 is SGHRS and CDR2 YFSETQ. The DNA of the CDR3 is TGCGCCAGCAGCTACGGGACAGGGGGGAATGAGCAGTTCTTC. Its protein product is CASSYGTGGNEQFF.

The CDR3 region is CASSPSTGRTGELFF. CDR3 bases: TGTGCCAGCAGCCCATCGACAGGGCGGACCGGGGAGCTGTTTTTT. The V call is TRBV5-5, the J call TRBJ2-2; the match to TRBD1 covers 7 bases. The CDR3 consists of 15 residues. Germline assignment: CDR1 SGHKS and CDR2 YYEKEE (reference sequence). V was clipped by 4 bases and J by 5 bases; unmatched bases: 8.

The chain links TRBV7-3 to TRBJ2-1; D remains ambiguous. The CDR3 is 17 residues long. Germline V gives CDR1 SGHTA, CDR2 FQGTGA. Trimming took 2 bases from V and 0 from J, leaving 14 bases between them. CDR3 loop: CASSLYGGAGSYNEQFF. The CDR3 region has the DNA TGTGCCAGCAGCTTATACGGCGGAGCTGGCTCCTACAATGAGCAGTTCTTC.

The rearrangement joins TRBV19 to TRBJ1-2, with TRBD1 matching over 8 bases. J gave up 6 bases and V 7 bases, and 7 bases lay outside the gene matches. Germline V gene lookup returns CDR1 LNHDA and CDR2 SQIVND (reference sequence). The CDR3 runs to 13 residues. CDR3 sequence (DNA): TGTGCCAGTACACCGGACAGGGCCGATGGCTACACCTTC. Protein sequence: CASTPDRADGYTF.

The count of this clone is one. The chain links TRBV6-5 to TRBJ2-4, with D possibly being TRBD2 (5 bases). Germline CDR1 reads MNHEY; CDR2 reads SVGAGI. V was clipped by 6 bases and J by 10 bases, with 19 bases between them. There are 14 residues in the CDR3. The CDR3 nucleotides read TGTGCCAGCAGCCCCCGGGTTAAGCGGTGGATTCAGTACTTC. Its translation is CASSPRVKRWIQYF.

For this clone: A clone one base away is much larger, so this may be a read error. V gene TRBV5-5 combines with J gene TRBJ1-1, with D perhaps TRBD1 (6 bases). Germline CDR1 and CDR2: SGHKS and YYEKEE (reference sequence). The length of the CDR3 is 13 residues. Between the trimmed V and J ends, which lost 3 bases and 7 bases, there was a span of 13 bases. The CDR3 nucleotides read TGTGCCAGCAGCTGGTCAGGGGACATTGAAGCTTTCTTT. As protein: CASSWSGDIEAFF.

The CDR3 nucleotides are TGTGCCAGCAGCTTATATGGCGGGGGACAAGAGACCCAGTACTTC. Encoded protein: CASSLYGGGQETQYF. V is TRBV7-2 and J is TRBJ2-5, with TRBD2 identical over 7 bases. The CDR3 length is 15 residues. Germline V lookup: CDR1 SGHTA, CDR2 FQGNSA. With V trimmed by 2 bases and J by 2 bases, 5 bases remained unmatched.

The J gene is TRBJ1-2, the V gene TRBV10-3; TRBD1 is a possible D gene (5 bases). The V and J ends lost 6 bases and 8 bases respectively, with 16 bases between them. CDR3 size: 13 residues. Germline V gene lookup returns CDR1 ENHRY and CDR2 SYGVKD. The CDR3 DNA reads TGTGCCATCAGCCGGGTTAGTGACAGCGGCTACACCTTC. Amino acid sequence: CAISRVSDSGYTF.

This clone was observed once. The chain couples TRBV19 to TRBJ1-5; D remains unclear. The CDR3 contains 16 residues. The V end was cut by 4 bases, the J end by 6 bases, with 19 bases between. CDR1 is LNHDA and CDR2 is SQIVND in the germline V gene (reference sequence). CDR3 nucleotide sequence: TGTGCCAGTAGTAGAAGGGAGGGAGACGCCGGTCAGCCCCAGCATTTT. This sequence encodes CASSRREGDAGQPQHF. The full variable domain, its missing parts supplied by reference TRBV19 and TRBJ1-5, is DGGITQSPKYLFRKEGQNVTLSCEQNLNHDAMYWYRQDPGQGLRLIYYSQIVNDFQKGDIAEGYSVSREKKESFPLTVTSAQKNPTAFYLCASSRREGDAGQPQHFGDGTRLSIL.

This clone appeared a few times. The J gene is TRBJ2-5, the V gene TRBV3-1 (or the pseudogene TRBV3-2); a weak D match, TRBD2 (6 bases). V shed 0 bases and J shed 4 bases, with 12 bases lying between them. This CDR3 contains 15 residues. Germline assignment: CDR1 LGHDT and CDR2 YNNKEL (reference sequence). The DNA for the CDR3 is TGTGCCAGCAGCCAAGATATTAGCGGAGGAGAGACCCAGTACTTC. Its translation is CASSQDISGGETQYF.

CDR3 nucleotides: TGTGCCAGCAGTTCCTCTTCGGGGATCTATGGCTACACCTTC. It is translated as CASSSSSGIYGYTF. The rearrangement links TRBV9 to TRBJ1-2; no reliable D call. The germline V gene has CDR1 SGDLS and CDR2 YYNGEE. The CDR3 has 14 residues. The V and J ends lost 5 bases and 4 bases respectively, with 15 bases between them.

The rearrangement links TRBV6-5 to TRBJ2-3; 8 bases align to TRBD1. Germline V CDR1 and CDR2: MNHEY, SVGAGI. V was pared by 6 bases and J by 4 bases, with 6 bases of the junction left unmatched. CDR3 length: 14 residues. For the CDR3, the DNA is TGTGCCAGCAGCCCCGGACAGGGAGCAGATACGCAGTATTTT. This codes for CASSPGQGADTQYF.

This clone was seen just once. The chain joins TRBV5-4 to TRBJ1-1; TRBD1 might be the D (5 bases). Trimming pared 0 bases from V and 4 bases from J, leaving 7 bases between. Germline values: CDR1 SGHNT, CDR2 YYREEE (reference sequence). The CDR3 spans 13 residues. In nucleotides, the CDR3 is TGTGCCAGCAGCTTGGGGGGCGGCACTGAAGCTTTCTTT. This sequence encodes CASSLGGGTEAFF.